These 28 T cell receptor beta chains share one sample of origin, sequenced in a study of control samples from healthy donors and cancer patients. Some clones are missing from TCRdb's copy, which holds only in-frame ones; the method was immunoSEQ multiplex PCR. The sample contains more than 150,000 clones, 80% to 95% of which appear only once. The specimen sequenced was blood. These receptors were obtained from a woman in her thirties in good health.

The V call is TRBV28, the J call TRBJ1-2; 7 bases are a match to TRBD1. CDR1 is MDHEN and CDR2 is SYDVKM in the germline V gene. J was trimmed by 8 bases and V by 1 base; bases with no gene match: 13. The length of the CDR3 is 16 residues. This CDR3 is CASSLFRAGGSSGYTF. CDR3 bases: TGTGCCAGCAGTTTATTTAGGGCAGGGGGATCCTCGGGCTACACCTTC.

The chain joins TRBV4-1 to TRBJ1-4; 9 bases line up with TRBD1. The germline gives CDR1 MGHRA, CDR2 YSYEKL. CDR3 length: 16 amino acids. V trimming: 2 bases; J trimming: 9 bases; junction bases outside the gene matches: 10. The CDR3 nucleotides are TGCGCCAGCAGCCAACCTGGCCGGGACAGGGTCCAAAAACTGTTTTTT. Its protein product is CASSQPGRDRVQKLFF.

The V gene is TRBV28, the J gene TRBJ1-3; no reliable D call. The CDR3 is 14 amino acids. Germline values: CDR1 MDHEN, CDR2 SYDVKM. Trimming took off 4 bases at V and 0 bases at J, with 7 bases between the two ends. CDR3 DNA: TGTGCCAGCAGTTCGGCCTCCTCTGGAAACACCATATATTTT. It translates to CASSSASSGNTIYF.

The V and J genes are TRBV9 and TRBJ2-1; D is perhaps TRBD2 (6 bases). This CDR3 spans 15 amino acids. Germline-derived CDR1 and CDR2 are SGDLS and YYNGEE. V was shortened by 5 bases and J by 0 bases, with 12 bases between the two germline ends. The CDR3 sequence is CASSPLAVSYNEQFF. CDR3 DNA sequence: TGTGCCAGCAGTCCCTTAGCGGTCTCCTACAATGAGCAGTTCTTC.

DNA for the CDR3: TGTGCCAGCAGCTCCAGATTAATCGGGAGGGACCACACCGGGGAGCTGTTTTTT. It yields the protein CASSSRLIGRDHTGELFF. The chain joins TRBV9 to TRBJ2-2; the match to TRBD2 covers 8 bases. The CDR3 consists of 18 residues. CDR1 is SGDLS and CDR2 is YYNGEE in the germline V gene. J was trimmed by 3 bases and V by 4 bases; bases with no gene match: 14.

This clone appeared once. The chain links TRBV21-1 to TRBJ2-2. TRBV21-1 represents a pseudogene. The CDR3 loop spans 13 amino acids. The CDR3 protein is CASSKPHTGELFF. CDR3 coding DNA: TGTGCCAGCAGCAAACCCCACACCGGGGAGCTGTTTTTT.

CDR3 nucleotides: TGTGCCAGCAGTTTGGAGTACCGTTCACCCCTCCACTTT. As protein: CASSLEYRSPLHF. This rearrangement joins TRBV12-3 or TRBV12-4 to TRBJ1-6; D uncertain. The CDR3 is 13 residues long. V was trimmed by 3 bases and J by 9 bases, leaving 9 bases between them.

The chain recombines TRBV27 with TRBJ1-1, with D tentatively TRBD1 (6 bases). The CDR3 length is 12 residues. The germline V gene has CDR1 MNHEY and CDR2 SMNVEV (reference sequence). V gave up 6 bases and J gave up 7 bases, with 12 bases separating them. The DNA for the CDR3 is TGTGCCAGCAGCCCTGACAGGTTTGAAGCTTTCTTT. It encodes CASSPDRFEAFF.

The chain joins TRBV5-1 to TRBJ2-3, with D possibly being TRBD2 (6 bases). CDR1 SGHRS and CDR2 YFSETQ come from the germline V gene. Trimming took off 6 bases at V and 1 base at J, with 12 bases between the two ends. The CDR3 extends over 14 amino acids. The CDR3: CASMSGDGTDTQYF. The DNA of the CDR3 is TGCGCCAGCATGTCGGGAGATGGCACAGATACGCAGTATTTT.

A word on this clone: The sample contains more than one DNA sequence encoding this CDR3. J is TRBJ2-7 and V is TRBV9; 7 bases are shared with TRBD2. There are 13 residues in the CDR3. Germline CDR1 and CDR2: SGDLS and YYNGEE. The trim removed 0 bases at V and 6 bases at J, leaving 3 bases unmatched. The CDR3 reads CASSVGGGSEQYF. The CDR3 DNA reads TGTGCCAGCAGCGTAGGCGGGGGATCCGAGCAGTACTTC.

The rearrangement uses TRBV11-2 and TRBJ2-3; 7 nucleotides align to TRBD2. Germline CDR1 SGHAT, CDR2 FQNNGV. J was trimmed by 0 bases and V by 10 bases; bases with no gene match: 4. The CDR3 runs to 13 residues. The CDR3 coding sequence is TGTGCCACGGGAGGCGCCAGCACAGATACGCAGTATTTT. This sequence encodes CATGGASTDTQYF.

CDR3 sequence: CASSQARDRGRIWFF. The CDR3 DNA sequence: TGCGCCAGCAGCCAAGCCAGGGACAGGGGGAGGATCTGGTTCTTC. The chain has TRBV4-1 and TRBJ2-1; 11 bases fit TRBD1. Trimming cost V 1 base and J 15 bases; bases outside gene matches: 11. Germline lookup yields CDR1 MGHRA and CDR2 YSYEKL. The CDR3 is 15 residues long.

This clone occurred once. This rearrangement joins TRBV27 to TRBJ1-2; TRBD1 matches at 7 bases. After removal of 5 bases from V and 2 bases from J, the junction contained 8 bases not matched to a gene. Germline V gives CDR1 MNHEY, CDR2 SMNVEV (reference sequence). The CDR3 runs to 15 residues. CDR3 loop: CASSPTMTGNYGYTF. The DNA of the CDR3 is TGTGCCAGCAGTCCCACCATGACAGGGAACTATGGCTACACCTTC.

This clone was counted a single time. The chain carries TRBV5-1 and TRBJ2-7; 10 nucleotides agree with TRBD2. This CDR3 has 13 amino acids. CDR1 SGHRS and CDR2 YFSETQ come from the germline V gene. V lost 3 bases and J lost 3; bases outside the gene matches: 0. DNA for the CDR3: TGCGCCAGCAGCTGGACTAGCGGCTACGAGCAGTACTTC. The encoded protein is CASSWTSGYEQYF.

On this clone: Other DNA sequences from this sample encode an identical CDR3 as well. The chain carries TRBV24-1 and TRBJ2-3; D not certain. This CDR3 spans 13 amino acids. The germline gives CDR1 KGHDR, CDR2 SFDVKD. V lost 1 base and J 3 bases, leaving 4 bases between the germline ends. The CDR3, as DNA: TGTGCCACCAGTGATTTCGGGACAGATACGCAGTATTTT. Protein product: CATSDFGTDTQYF.

The genes are TRBV12-2 and TRBJ2-6. TRBV12-2 is assigned pseudogene status. The CDR3 loop spans 18 amino acids. CDR3 nucleotide sequence: TGTGCAAGTCGCTTAGAAGCCTCAGGGAGACTGGTGGCCAACGTCCTGACTTTC. This encodes CASRLEASGRLVANVLTF.

The rearrangement joins TRBV6-5 to TRBJ2-5; 8 nucleotides line up with TRBD1. Germline V gene lookup returns CDR1 MNHEY and CDR2 SVGAGI. V was clipped by 0 bases and J by 4 bases; unmatched bases: 4. The CDR3 contains 15 residues. The CDR3 protein is CASSYSTGQVETQYF. As DNA, the CDR3 is TGTGCCAGCAGTTACTCGACGGGACAGGTAGAGACCCAGTACTTC.

V gene TRBV6-5 combines with J gene TRBJ2-7, with no clear D. Trimming pared 2 bases from V and 4 bases from J, leaving 9 bases between. This CDR3 spans 13 amino acids. Germline V lookup: CDR1 MNHEY, CDR2 SVGAGI. The CDR3 DNA is TGTGCCAGCAGTTACGGAAGCGAGTACGAGCAGTACTTC. This encodes CASSYGSEYEQYF.

The chain is built from TRBV6-6 and TRBJ1-1; D remains unclear. Germline V gene data show CDR1 as MNHNY and CDR2 as SVGAGI (reference sequence). V dropped 8 bases and J dropped 1 base, with 11 bases sitting between them. The length of the CDR3 is 13 residues. CDR3 sequence: CASVSRGNTEAFF. The CDR3 DNA reads TGTGCCAGCGTCAGTAGAGGGAACACTGAAGCTTTCTTT.

This chain links TRBV19 with TRBJ1-2; tentatively, D is TRBD1 (6 bases). Per the germline V gene, CDR1 is LNHDA and CDR2 is SQIVND (reference sequence). There are 12 residues in the CDR3. V was trimmed by 10 bases and J by 4 bases, leaving 13 bases between them. CDR3 nucleotides: TGTGCCACTATGACAGGTACCTATGGCTACACCTTC. Residues: CATMTGTYGYTF.

The table lists this clone with a count of one. For the CDR3, the DNA is TGTGCCAGCAGCTTGGGACAGGGGCTGCTCGAGGAGCAGTACTTC. Amino acid sequence: CASSLGQGLLEEQYF. The chain carries TRBV7-9 and TRBJ2-7; 10 nucleotides match TRBD1. There are 15 residues in the CDR3. Germline V gene data show CDR1 as SEHNR and CDR2 as FQNEAQ (reference sequence). V gave up 3 bases and J gave up 7 bases; unmatched junction bases: 9.

A single count supports this clone. The genes are TRBV5-1 and TRBJ2-7; the match to TRBD1 covers 10 bases. Germline values: CDR1 SGHRS, CDR2 YFSETQ. CDR3 length: 15 residues. V dropped 3 bases and J dropped 5; count of bases not matched to a gene: 8. The CDR3 nucleotides are TGCGCCAGCAGCTGGGGGGACAGGGGTAGAGACGAGCAGTACTTC. It codes for CASSWGDRGRDEQYF.

The V gene is TRBV5-8, the J gene TRBJ1-5; D is possibly TRBD1 (6 bases). Trimming took 6 bases from V and 1 from J, leaving 26 bases between them. Germline CDR1 reads SGHTS; CDR2 reads YDEGEE. The CDR3 is 19 amino acids. CDR3 nucleotide sequence: TGTGCCAGCACCCAGCAACTTGGGGGGACGGGGGGCAGCAATCAGCCCCAGCATTTT. Its protein product is CASTQQLGGTGGSNQPQHF.

The chain joins TRBV7-9 to TRBJ2-5, with D unresolved. V was trimmed by 3 bases and J by 5 bases, leaving 7 bases between them. Germline lookup yields CDR1 SEHNR and CDR2 FQNEAQ (reference sequence). The CDR3 totals 12 residues. The CDR3 DNA sequence: TGTGCCAGCAGCTTTTACAGCGAGACCCAGTACTTC. This encodes CASSFYSETQYF.

This clone appeared once. The chain uses TRBV7-9 and TRBJ2-4, with D perhaps given as TRBD1 or TRBD2 (5 bases each). This CDR3 region has 17 residues. V was cut by 5 bases and J by 0 bases, with 17 bases left in between. CDR1 SEHNR and CDR2 FQNEAQ come from the germline V gene (reference sequence). CDR3 sequence: CASSPLGLGEAKNIQYF. DNA of the CDR3: TGTGCCAGCAGCCCCTTGGGTTTGGGGGAAGCCAAAAACATTCAGTACTTC.

The chain is built from TRBV6-2 or TRBV6-3 and TRBJ2-1, with 10 bases that match TRBD2. Germline lookup yields CDR1 MNHEY and CDR2 SVGEGT. V shed 5 bases, J shed 6 bases, and the junction held 7 bases outside the gene matches. The CDR3 is made up of 15 amino acids. CDR3 region: CASSPTSGSFNEQFF. Here the CDR3 DNA reads TGTGCCAGCAGTCCGACTAGCGGGTCTTTCAATGAGCAGTTCTTC.

The chain employs TRBV30 and TRBJ1-1; 11 positions match TRBD1. The CDR3 totals 14 residues. V lost 1 base and J lost 7; bases outside the gene matches: 5. Germline-derived CDR1 and CDR2 are GTSNPN and SVGIG (reference sequence). In DNA, the CDR3 is TGTGCCTGGAGTGCCGGGACAGGGGGGGTTGAAGCTTTCTTT. This codes for CAWSAGTGGVEAFF.

This chain links TRBV14 with TRBJ1-1; possible D gene TRBD1, 5 bases. Germline V gene data show CDR1 as SGHDN and CDR2 as FVKESK. Trimming removed 8 bases from V and 7 bases from J, with 14 bases in between. The CDR3 extends over 12 amino acids. Here the CDR3 reads CASGSGHYEAFF. CDR3 DNA: TGTGCCAGCGGCTCTGGACACTATGAAGCTTTCTTT.